A single sample is the source of the 18 T cell receptor beta chains below, sequenced in a study of monozygotic twins with inflammatory bowel disease. Each CDR3 protein gets one entry in TCRdb, which reprocessed the 5' RACE reads and gives no DNA. The table lists approximately 380,000 distinct CDR3 sequences, with approximately 2.4% in the top ten. The material sequenced was blood. All receptors derive from a human donor with ulcerative colitis or Crohn's disease, or a healthy co-twin of an affected twin (not recorded which).

The gene calls are TRBV5-6 and TRBJ2-3. From germline, CDR1 is SGHDT and CDR2 YYEEEE. This CDR3 is built from 19 residues. CDR3 amino acids: CASSLSLAVATTDTDTQYF. The full variable domain, completed using reference TRBV5-6 and TRBJ2-3, is DAGVTQSPTHLIKTRGQQVTLRCSPKSGHDTVSWYQQALGQGPQFIFQYYEEEERQRGNFPDRFSGHQFPNYSSELNVNALLLGDSALYLCASSLSLAVATTDTDTQYFGPGTRLTVL.

The chain has TRBV27 and TRBJ2-5; no DNA is available, so the TRBD1 call from TCRdb remains unchecked. Germline loops: CDR1 MNHEY, CDR2 SMNVEV (reference sequence). This CDR3 is built from 15 residues. The CDR3 is CASSTGTGVGETQYF.

V and J are TRBV20-1 and TRBJ2-2; as DNA is missing, the TRBD1 call by TCRdb cannot be tested. Germline V lookup: CDR1 DFQATT, CDR2 SNEGSKA (reference sequence). This CDR3 spans 17 amino acids. The CDR3 protein is CSAREGTDLHKRGELFF.

The V and J genes are TRBV5-1 and TRBJ2-7; TCRdb's D call of TRBD1 is untestable without DNA. From germline, CDR1 is SGHRS and CDR2 YFSETQ. The CDR3 is 16 amino acids. This CDR3 reads CASSPIGGQPSYEQYF.

This chain joins TRBV20-1 and TRBJ2-3; TCRdb's assignment of TRBD2 cannot be checked, as there is no DNA. This CDR3 comprises 13 residues. Looked up from germline, CDR1 is DFQATT and CDR2 is SNEGSKA (reference sequence). CDR3 sequence reads: CSARTSGTDTQYF.

CDR3 sequence: CASRWSGEGTDTQYF. This chain uses TRBV5-1 with TRBJ2-3; TCRdb gives TRBD2 as the D gene, but with no DNA this cannot be confirmed. The CDR3 length is 15 residues. Germline V lookup: CDR1 SGHRS, CDR2 YFSETQ.

The chain employs TRBV28 and TRBJ2-7; TCRdb's D call, TRBD1, is unchecked because there is no DNA. CDR1 and CDR2 (germline): MDHEN, SYDVKM. CDR3 length equals 14 residues. The CDR3 reads CASSHPDSHYEQYF.

The rearrangement uses TRBV2 and TRBJ2-3; the TCRdb D gene call, TRBD1, has no DNA to confirm it. Germline assignment: CDR1 SNHLY and CDR2 FYNNEI. The CDR3 sequence is 15 residues long. CDR3 sequence: CASPAGQSLTDTQYF.

V and J are TRBV19 and TRBJ2-5. Germline values: CDR1 LNHDA, CDR2 SQIVND (reference sequence). The CDR3 has 14 amino acids. CDR3 in amino acids: CASSITVGAETQYF.

This rearrangement joins TRBV4-2 to TRBJ2-7; TCRdb's D gene call, TRBD2, goes unchecked for lack of DNA. Per the germline V gene, CDR1 is LGHNA and CDR2 is YNFKEQ. CDR3 length equals 16 residues. The CDR3 is CASSQDGGTAGGEQYF.

The chain combines TRBV3-1 with TRBJ1-2; TCRdb returns TRBD1, unconfirmable since there is no DNA. CDR1 is LGHDT, CDR2 YNNKEL, per germline (reference sequence). The CDR3 has 15 residues. The CDR3 sequence: CASSQGQGALYGYTF.

The chain is built from TRBV20-1 and TRBJ1-5. Looked up from germline, CDR1 is DFQATT and CDR2 is SNEGSKA (reference sequence). There are 12 residues in the CDR3. The CDR3 here is CSAKKDYQPQHF.

This rearrangement joins TRBV7-2 to TRBJ2-3; the D gene TCRdb calls, TRBD1, cannot be checked with no DNA. The CDR3 runs 16 residues. Per germline, CDR1 SGHTA and CDR2 FQGNSA. The CDR3 reads CASSLSPGQNTDTQYF.

V is TRBV5-1 and J is TRBJ2-5; TCRdb names TRBD1, which stays unverified in the absence of DNA. From germline, CDR1 is SGHRS and CDR2 YFSETQ. The CDR3 covers 14 residues. The CDR3 sequence is CASSPAPYQETQYF.

This sequence joins TRBV7-3 and TRBJ2-1; TCRdb names TRBD1, which stays unverified in the absence of DNA. CDR1 and CDR2 from the germline V gene are SGHTA and FQGTGA. This CDR3 is 17 amino acids long. This chain's CDR3 is CASSISGGTFSYNEQFF. Variable domain in full (rest from reference TRBV7-3 and TRBJ2-1): GAGVSQTPSNKVTEKGKYVELRCDPISGHTALYWYRQSLGQGPEFLIYFQGTGAADDSGLPNDRFFAVRPEGSVSTLKIQRTERGDSAVYLCASSISGGTFSYNEQFFGPGTRLTVL.

The rearrangement uses TRBV9 and TRBJ1-2. CDR1 and CDR2 (germline): SGDLS, YYNGEE. CDR3 length: 15 amino acids. The CDR3 here is CASSVGPRLKVGYTF.

The CDR3 reads CAIRGPDNYGYTF. The chain is built from TRBV10-3 and TRBJ1-2. The CDR3 totals 13 residues. Looked up from germline, CDR1 is ENHRY and CDR2 is SYGVKD.

V is TRBV7-2 and J is TRBJ2-2. This CDR3 spans 15 amino acids. CDR1 is SGHTA and CDR2 is FQGNSA in the germline V gene. CDR3 region: CASSLRQPGTGELFF.